These 20 T cell receptor beta chains share one sample of origin, sequenced in a study of cytomegalovirus exposure and HLA in healthy donors. Amplification used 60 Vbeta primers and 13 Jbeta primers. Assay: immunoSEQ multiplex PCR; the TCRdb copy retains only in-frame clones and omits some. The table has about 170,000 clones, roughly 76% seen once. The source material was PBMCs. These receptors were taken from a male donor in good health and CMV-seronegative.

The chain has TRBV9 and TRBJ2-7; possible D gene TRBD2, 5 bases. The CDR3 has 14 amino acids. Deletions cut 0 bases from V and 1 base from J, with 8 bases between. The germline V gene encodes CDR1 SGDLS and CDR2 YYNGEE. The chain's CDR3 is CASSVGGKSYEQYF. CDR3 sequence (DNA): TGTGCCAGCAGCGTAGGAGGGAAGTCCTACGAGCAGTACTTC.

This chain links TRBV27 with TRBJ2-7, with D possibly matching TRBD1 (5 bases). The length of the CDR3 is 12 residues. Germline V CDR1 and CDR2: MNHEY, SMNVEV (reference sequence). Trimming pared 5 bases from V and 3 bases from J, leaving 8 bases between. CDR3 sequence reads: CASSSRDYEQYF. The CDR3 DNA sequence: TGTGCCAGCAGTAGCAGGGACTACGAGCAGTACTTC.

The chain joins TRBV10-1 to TRBJ2-6; no clear D gene. V lost 0 bases to trimming and J lost 0 bases, with 6 bases between them. This CDR3 comprises 16 residues. Germline CDR1 is WNHNN and CDR2 is SYGVQD (reference sequence). The CDR3 DNA reads as TGCGCCAGCAGTGAGTCTTTGAGCTCTGGGGCCAACGTCCTGACTTTC. This encodes CASSESLSSGANVLTF.

The rearrangement links TRBV6-5 to TRBJ1-1; possible D gene TRBD1, 6 bases. Trimming removed 5 bases from V and 5 bases from J, with 15 bases in between. Germline loops: CDR1 MNHEY, CDR2 SVGAGI. The CDR3 is 14 amino acids. The CDR3 loop is CASSPRGARTEAFF. The CDR3 DNA reads as TGTGCCAGCAGTCCTCGGGGGGCGCGGACTGAAGCTTTCTTT.

The V gene is TRBV7-8, the J gene TRBJ1-5; D is ambiguous. The length of the CDR3 is 13 residues. Germline values: CDR1 SGHVS, CDR2 FQNEAQ. Trimming cost V 4 bases and J 6 bases, with 10 bases left between them. The CDR3 loop is CASSSVEGQPQHF. CDR3 bases: TGTGCCAGCAGCTCGGTGGAGGGTCAGCCCCAGCATTTT.

V usage is TRBV5-4 and J usage is TRBJ1-2; D call uncertain. This CDR3 comprises 11 residues. Germline V CDR1 and CDR2: SGHNT, YYREEE (reference sequence). V lost 5 bases, J lost 8 bases, and 10 bases lay in between. CDR3 nucleotides: TGTGCCAGCAGTTATCTGGGCGGCTACACCTTC. Translating it yields CASSYLGGYTF. Full variable domain (missing parts from reference TRBV5-4 and TRBJ1-2): ETGVTQSPTHLIKTRGQQVTLRCSSQSGHNTVSWYQQALGQGPQFIFQYYREEENGRGNFPPRFSGLQFPNYSSELNVNALELDDSALYLCASSYLGGYTFGSGTRLTVV.

The V and J genes are TRBV7-8 and TRBJ1-1; D unclear. Germline assignment: CDR1 SGHVS and CDR2 FQNEAQ. The V and J ends lost 5 bases and 7 bases respectively, with 8 bases between them. The CDR3 spans 11 residues. The CDR3 reads CASSTGYEAFF. The CDR3 DNA reads TGTGCCAGCAGCACCGGTTATGAAGCTTTCTTT.

The chain combines TRBV19 with TRBJ1-5; D might be TRBD1 (6 bases). Per germline, CDR1 LNHDA and CDR2 SQIVND (reference sequence). V dropped 7 bases and J dropped 5 bases, with 9 bases sitting between them. This CDR3 comprises 12 residues. The CDR3 nucleotides read TGTGCCAGTAAACACAGGGATCAGCCCCAGCATTTT. Residues: CASKHRDQPQHF.

The chain couples TRBV5-1 to TRBJ2-2, with D possibly matching TRBD1 (5 bases). The CDR3 runs to 16 residues. Germline V CDR1 and CDR2: SGHRS, YFSETQ. V was cut by 5 bases and J by 1 base, with 15 bases left in between. The DNA for the CDR3 is TGCGCCAGCAGACCAGGGTTTTTCGAGAACACCGGGGAGCTGTTTTTT. Translation: CASRPGFFENTGELFF.

As concerns this clone: This CDR3 is also generated by other DNA sequences in the sample. The J gene is TRBJ1-2, the V gene TRBV30, with D uncertain. V lost 0 bases to trimming and J lost 2 bases, with 7 bases between them. This CDR3 region has 13 residues. Germline CDR1 and CDR2: GTSNPN and SVGIG (reference sequence). The DNA for the CDR3 is TGTGCCTGGAGTGTACTTTCCAACTATGGCTACACCTTC. It yields the protein CAWSVLSNYGYTF.

The V call is TRBV5-1, the J call TRBJ2-1; 7 nucleotides align to TRBD2. CDR1 and CDR2 (germline): SGHRS, YFSETQ. The V segment lost 0 bases and the J segment 6 bases; nucleotides outside the gene matches: 9. CDR3 size: 16 residues. CDR3: CASSLALGGGSNEQFF. CDR3 coding DNA: TGCGCCAGCAGCTTGGCCCTCGGCGGGGGATCCAATGAGCAGTTCTTC.

On this clone: The junction departs from the called germline gene at one end, perhaps through a read error. The rearrangement uses TRBV7-9 and TRBJ1-2, with TRBD1 identical over 9 bases. This CDR3 spans 15 amino acids. Germline V gives CDR1 SEHNR, CDR2 FQNEAQ (reference sequence). The CDR3 region is CVSSLVGTGIYGYTF. Written as DNA, the CDR3 is TGTGTCAGCAGCTTAGTCGGGACAGGGATCTATGGCTACACCTTC. Together with reference TRBV7-9 and TRBJ1-2, the CDR3 gives the full variable domain: DTGVSQNPRHKITKRGQNVTFRCDPISEHNRLYWYRQTLGQGPEFLTYFQNEAQLEKSRLLSDRFSAERPKGSFSTLEIQRTEQGDSAMYLCVSSLVGTGIYGYTFGSGTRLTVV.

This sequence joins TRBV6-5 and TRBJ1-6; 7 nucleotides match TRBD1. The CDR3 has 16 residues. Per the germline V gene, CDR1 is MNHEY and CDR2 is SVGAGI. Trimming removed 1 base from V and 7 bases from J; junction bases left unmatched: 7. The CDR3 sequence is CASSYFTGADNSPLHF. CDR3 nucleotides: TGTGCCAGCAGTTACTTTACAGGGGCTGACAATTCACCCCTCCACTTT.

The chain recombines TRBV23-1 with TRBJ1-5; 10 nucleotides align to TRBD1. TRBV23-1 has ORF status, its function being uncertain. The CDR3 is 16 residues long. The V gene end was trimmed by 8 bases and the J gene end by 2 bases; junction bases not matched to a gene: 9. The CDR3 nucleotides read TGCGCCAGCTCAGGGAGGGACAGGGGAGGCAATCAGCCCCAGCATTTT. It encodes CASSGRDRGGNQPQHF.

The rearrangement joins TRBV25-1 to TRBJ2-4; 9 bases are a match to TRBD1. The CDR3 covers 14 residues. Germline assignment: CDR1 MGHDK and CDR2 SYGVNS. The trim removed 3 bases at V and 7 bases at J, leaving 4 bases unmatched. Here the CDR3 DNA reads TGTGCCAGCAGTGATTCGGGACAGGGCAACATTCAGTACTTC. Translation gives CASSDSGQGNIQYF.

The chain couples TRBV4-1 to TRBJ1-3; no definite D call. Trimming shortened V by 3 bases and J by 0 bases, and 9 bases separated the two germline ends. This CDR3 has 15 amino acids. From germline, CDR1 is MGHRA and CDR2 YSYEKL. The CDR3 region is CASSQLGNSGNTIYF. Written as DNA, the CDR3 is TGCGCCAGCAGCCAGCTTGGCAACTCTGGAAACACCATATATTTT.

Comments on this clone: The junction and the germline gene differ at one end; a read error may be behind it. The chain employs TRBV7-2 and TRBJ2-7, with 7 bases aligning to TRBD2. CDR1 is SGHTA and CDR2 is FQGNSA in the germline V gene. The CDR3 is made up of 15 amino acids. The CDR3 DNA is TGTGCCAGCAGCTTAGCGGGGGGGTCACAGTACGGGCAGTACTTC. Amino acid sequence: CASSLAGGSQYGQYF.

The chain combines TRBV27 with TRBJ1-5, with TRBD1 identical over 8 bases. V dropped 5 bases and J dropped 1; count of bases not matched to a gene: 4. The CDR3 length is 15 residues. The germline gives CDR1 MNHEY, CDR2 SMNVEV (reference sequence). The CDR3 DNA sequence: TGTGCCAGCAGTATACGGACAGGGAGCAATCAGCCCCAGCATTTT. Translation: CASSIRTGSNQPQHF.

This chain links TRBV27 with TRBJ2-3, with TRBD2 matching 11 bases. Germline V CDR1 and CDR2: MNHEY, SMNVEV (reference sequence). CDR3 length: 16 residues. Unmatched junction bases numbered 8, after V lost 2 bases and J lost 7 bases. The CDR3 coding sequence is TGTGCCAGCAGTTTACACGGTAGCGGGGGGGGGAATACGCAGTATTTT. It translates to CASSLHGSGGGNTQYF.

The chain carries TRBV27 and TRBJ1-5, with TRBD1 as a possible D gene (5 bases). This CDR3 comprises 13 residues. The ends were cut back, 6 bases at V and 6 bases at J, with 12 bases in the middle. CDR1 is MNHEY, CDR2 SMNVEV, per germline (reference sequence). CDR3: CASSGGRGQPQHF. The CDR3 DNA follows: TGTGCCAGCAGCGGGGGGAGGGGTCAGCCCCAGCATTTT.